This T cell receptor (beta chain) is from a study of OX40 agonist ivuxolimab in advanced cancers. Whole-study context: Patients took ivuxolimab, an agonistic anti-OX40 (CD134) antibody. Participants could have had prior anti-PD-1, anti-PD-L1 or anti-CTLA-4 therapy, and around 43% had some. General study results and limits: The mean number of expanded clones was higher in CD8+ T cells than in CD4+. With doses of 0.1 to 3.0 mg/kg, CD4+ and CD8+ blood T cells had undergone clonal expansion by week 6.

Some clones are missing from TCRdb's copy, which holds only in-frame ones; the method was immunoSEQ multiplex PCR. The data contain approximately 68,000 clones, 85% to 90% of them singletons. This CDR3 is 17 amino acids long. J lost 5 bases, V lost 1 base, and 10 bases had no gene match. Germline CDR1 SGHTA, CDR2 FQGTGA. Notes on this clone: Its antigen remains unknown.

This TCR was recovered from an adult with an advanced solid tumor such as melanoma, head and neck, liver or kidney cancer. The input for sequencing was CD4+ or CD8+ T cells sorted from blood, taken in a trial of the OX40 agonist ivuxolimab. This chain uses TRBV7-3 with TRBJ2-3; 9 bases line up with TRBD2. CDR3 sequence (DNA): TGTGCCAGCAGCTTAAAGGGAGATAGCGGGAGAGTAGATACGCAGTATTTT. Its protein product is CASSLKGDSGRVDTQYF.